The 28 T cell receptor beta chains below come from one sample, sequenced in a study of shared clonotypes between healthy human individuals (dated by TCRdb to 2018 to 2021). Library prep was done by the immunoSEQ multiplex PCR assay. Sourced from immuneACCESS, this table was stored by TCRdb with only in-frame sequences that have V and J called. A share of the clones is absent; for the studies checked, an unresolved V gene accounts for under half, and the remainder has no known explanation. The sample table contains more than 2,000,000 clones; only one count was recorded for roughly 93% of them. Of the sample, about 0.37% is held by the ten largest clones. Sequencing was performed on naive CD4+ T cells from PBMCs. What this sample's cell subset or site label stands for: CD45RA+ positively selected. These receptors were obtained from a man between 18 and 29 years old in good health. Some clones in this sample may be carry-over from other donors' samples.

J is TRBJ2-2 and V is TRBV9; 7 bases match TRBD1. With V trimmed by 4 bases and J by 4 bases, 10 bases remained unmatched. Germline V lookup: CDR1 SGDLS, CDR2 YYNGEE. This CDR3 contains 16 residues. CDR3 protein: CASSPTGPRSTGELFF. Here the CDR3 DNA reads TGTGCCAGCAGCCCGACAGGGCCTCGGAGCACCGGGGAGCTGTTTTTT.

The CDR3 DNA is TGTGCCAGTAGTATAGGCCCCAGGAGCTCTGGAAACACCATATATTTT. Encoded protein: CASSIGPRSSGNTIYF. This chain joins TRBV19 and TRBJ1-3, with D hard to call. V was cut by 1 base and J by 0 bases, with 10 bases left in between. From germline, CDR1 is LNHDA and CDR2 SQIVND (reference sequence). The CDR3 contains 16 residues.

V is TRBV2 and J is TRBJ2-7; possible D gene TRBD1, 6 bases. Per germline, CDR1 SNHLY and CDR2 FYNNEI. Trimming cost V 3 bases and J 3 bases, with 9 bases left between them. The CDR3 is made up of 13 amino acids. The CDR3 DNA is TGTGCCAGCAGTGATTACAGGGACTACGAGCAGTACTTC. Amino acids: CASSDYRDYEQYF.

The chain carries TRBV6-1 and TRBJ1-5; D remains unclear. The CDR3 length is 11 residues. Trimming stripped 3 bases from V and 10 bases from J, with 7 bases between. The germline gives CDR1 MNHNS, CDR2 SASEGT. The CDR3 reads CASSDLSPQHF. CDR3 DNA: TGTGCCAGCAGTGATTTGAGTCCCCAGCATTTT.

The rearrangement links TRBV23-1 to TRBJ1-5, with 7 bases aligning to TRBD1. TRBV23-1 is an ORF; its function is uncertain. The V gene end was trimmed by 6 bases and the J gene end by 9 bases; junction bases not matched to a gene: 14. The CDR3 spans 15 residues. The chain's CDR3 is CASRGGQAEGWPQHF. The CDR3 DNA is TGCGCCAGCAGAGGTGGACAGGCCGAAGGTTGGCCCCAGCATTTT.

The chain combines TRBV28 with TRBJ1-5; TRBD1 might be the D (5 bases). The V gene's germline CDR1 is MDHEN and CDR2 SYDVKM. This CDR3 region has 15 residues. V was shortened by 5 bases and J by 3 bases, with 14 bases between the two germline ends. The CDR3 protein is CASSPSGGDNQPQHF. CDR3 sequence (DNA): TGTGCCAGCAGTCCCTCCGGAGGGGACAATCAGCCCCAGCATTTT. The entire variable domain, with the rest obtained from reference TRBV28 and TRBJ1-5, is as follows: DVKVTQSSRYLVKRTGEKVFLECVQDMDHENMFWYRQDPGLGLRLIYFSYDVKMKEKGDIPEGYSVSREKKERFSLILESASTNQTSMYLCASSPSGGDNQPQHFGDGTRLSIL.

Comment on this clone: Other DNA sequences from this sample encode an identical CDR3 as well. V and J are TRBV29-1 and TRBJ1-2; 8 bases map to TRBD1. The junction had 8 bases not matched to a gene; V was cut back by 7 bases and J by 7 bases. CDR3 length equals 12 residues. Germline loops: CDR1 SQVTM, CDR2 ANQGSEA. CDR3 region: CSGGQGAGGYTF. Here the CDR3 DNA reads TGCAGCGGTGGACAGGGTGCGGGTGGCTACACCTTC.

The sample holds one count of this clone. This CDR3 is also generated by other DNA sequences in the sample. The V call is TRBV5-1, the J call TRBJ2-4; TRBD1 matches at 10 bases. Losses at the gene ends were 5 bases for V and 1 base for J; bases not matched to a gene: 3. This CDR3 spans 15 amino acids. In germline, CDR1 is SGHRS, CDR2 YFSETQ. CDR3 DNA sequence: TGCGCCAGCAGTCCGGGACAGGGGGCCAAAAACATTCAGTACTTC. This codes for CASSPGQGAKNIQYF.

The chain is built from TRBV18 and TRBJ1-5, with 9 nucleotides matching TRBD1. The germline gives CDR1 KGHSH, CDR2 LQKENI. The CDR3 runs to 16 residues. The V gene end was trimmed by 3 bases and the J gene end by 7 bases; junction bases not matched to a gene: 10. The CDR3 nucleotides read TGTGCCAGCTCACCGGCAGGGGACAGGGAAGGACAGCCCCAGCATTTT. This translates into CASSPAGDREGQPQHF.

As for this clone: The sample contains more than one DNA sequence encoding this CDR3. This chain joins TRBV5-1 and TRBJ2-5, with 8 positions matching TRBD2. V shed 4 bases, J shed 1 base, and the junction held 9 bases outside the gene matches. The CDR3 length is 16 residues. The V gene's germline CDR1 is SGHRS and CDR2 YFSETQ. This CDR3 is CASSRGAGGPQETQYF. CDR3 nucleotide sequence: TGCGCCAGCAGCCGTGGGGCGGGAGGTCCCCAAGAGACCCAGTACTTC.

As concerns this clone: Additional DNA sequences in this sample encode the identical CDR3. The rearrangement uses TRBV6-5 and TRBJ1-1; 7 nucleotides agree with TRBD1. The V segment lost 6 bases and the J segment 0 bases; nucleotides outside the gene matches: 4. The germline V gene has CDR1 MNHEY and CDR2 SVGAGI. This CDR3 region has 14 residues. CDR3 protein: CASSLDRMNTEAFF. For the CDR3, the DNA is TGTGCCAGCAGCCTGGACAGGATGAACACTGAAGCTTTCTTT.

The gene calls are TRBV4-1 and TRBJ1-5, with a weak D call TRBD1 (5 bases). CDR1 and CDR2 from the germline V gene are MGHRA and YSYEKL. The CDR3 length is 15 residues. V lost 1 base to trimming and J lost 7 bases, with 14 bases between them. CDR3 region: CASSQALQTGQPQHF. CDR3 nucleotide sequence: TGCGCCAGCAGCCAAGCACTCCAAACAGGCCAGCCCCAGCATTTT.

The CDR3 is CASSLTGTSGTGELFF. The CDR3 bases are TGTGCCAGCAGCCTAACCGGGACTAGCGGGACCGGGGAGCTGTTTTTT. V gene TRBV11-2 combines with J gene TRBJ2-2, with TRBD2 identical over 12 bases. The CDR3 contains 16 residues. Trimming took 5 bases from V and 5 from J; bases not matched to a gene: 6. From germline, CDR1 is SGHAT and CDR2 FQNNGV. Complete variable domain (other parts from reference TRBV11-2 and TRBJ2-2): EAGVAQSPRYKIIEKRQSVAFWCNPISGHATLYWYQQILGQGPKLLIQFQNNGVVDDSQLPKDRFSAERLKGVDSTLKIQPAKLEDSAVYLCASSLTGTSGTGELFFGEGSRLTVL.

In DNA form, the CDR3 reads TGTGCCAGTAGTGATCAGAACAGGTCCCCTGGGAAACAACTGTTTTTT. Translation gives CASSDQNRSPGKQLFF. The chain links TRBV19 to TRBJ1-4, with D tentatively TRBD1 (5 bases). CDR3 length equals 16 residues. Trimming stripped 5 bases from V and 12 bases from J, with 25 bases between. CDR1 is LNHDA and CDR2 is SQIVND in the germline V gene (reference sequence).

The chain recombines TRBV29-1 with TRBJ1-2; D is undetermined. Germline V gives CDR1 SQVTM, CDR2 ANQGSEA. The CDR3 runs 12 residues. V lost 6 bases and J lost 2, with 10 bases in between. The CDR3 nucleotides are TGCAGCGTGTTGGGTGTGAACTATGGCTACACCTTC. Translating gives CSVLGVNYGYTF.

V and J are TRBV6-6 and TRBJ1-2, with TRBD1 as a possible D gene (5 bases). Trimming left V 6 bases short and J 8 bases short, with 13 bases between. Germline assignment: CDR1 MNHNY and CDR2 SVGAGI (reference sequence). The CDR3 spans 12 residues. The CDR3 coding sequence is TGTGCCAGCAGCGACACCTGGGGCGGCTACACCTTC. Protein sequence: CASSDTWGGYTF.

The gene calls are TRBV5-1 and TRBJ1-2; 7 bases map to TRBD1. The germline V gene encodes CDR1 SGHRS and CDR2 YFSETQ. This CDR3 region has 14 residues. Losses at the gene ends were 7 bases for V and 6 bases for J; bases not matched to a gene: 12. In nucleotides, the CDR3 is TGCGCCAGCTCCCGTCTGGGGACAGCAAATGGCTACACCTTC. This encodes CASSRLGTANGYTF.

V is TRBV28 and J is TRBJ2-2; D ambiguous. Trimming removed 7 bases at V and 3 bases at J, with 9 bases between. Germline V gene data show CDR1 as MDHEN and CDR2 as SYDVKM. The CDR3 extends over 13 amino acids. CDR3 in DNA: TGTGCCAGCATCCCACGCGACACCGGGGAGCTGTTTTTT. Amino acid sequence: CASIPRDTGELFF. The complete variable domain, with remaining parts taken from reference TRBV28 and TRBJ2-2, reads DVKVTQSSRYLVKRTGEKVFLECVQDMDHENMFWYRQDPGLGLRLIYFSYDVKMKEKGDIPEGYSVSREKKERFSLILESASTNQTSMYLCASIPRDTGELFFGEGSRLTVL.

This clone appeared once. The chain carries TRBV29-1 and TRBJ1-4, with 7 bases identical to TRBD1. CDR1 is SQVTM, CDR2 ANQGSEA, per germline. The V and J ends lost 7 bases and 8 bases, in that order; junction bases with no gene match: 10. The CDR3 consists of 13 residues. The DNA of the CDR3 is TGCAGCGCCTCCAGGACAGGCAGGGAAAAACTGTTTTTT. It translates to CSASRTGREKLFF.

As DNA, the CDR3 is TGTGCCAGCAGCCCCTCTGGGGCCAACGTCCTGACTTTC. Translation: CASSPSGANVLTF. This chain uses TRBV9 with TRBJ2-6; D gene unclear. This CDR3 spans 13 amino acids. V shed 4 bases and J shed 0 bases, with 2 bases lying between them. CDR1 is SGDLS, CDR2 YYNGEE, per germline.

The CDR3: CASSRSRISSYEQYF. In DNA form, the CDR3 reads TGTGCCAGCAGTCGATCTAGGATTTCCTCCTACGAGCAGTACTTC. The chain combines TRBV6-5 with TRBJ2-7, with D hard to call. CDR3 length: 15 amino acids. Germline assignment: CDR1 MNHEY and CDR2 SVGAGI. V was trimmed by 5 bases and J by 0 bases, leaving 14 bases between them.

This chain joins TRBV19 and TRBJ2-7; 8 positions agree with TRBD1. The length of the CDR3 is 13 residues. Germline lookup yields CDR1 LNHDA and CDR2 SQIVND (reference sequence). V shed 5 bases and J 6 bases; nucleotides not matched to a gene: 6. CDR3 region: CASSSSTGGEQYF. The CDR3 DNA is TGTGCCAGTAGTTCCTCCACAGGGGGCGAGCAGTACTTC.

V and J are TRBV5-4 and TRBJ2-1; a possible D gene is TRBD1 (6 bases). The V gene's germline CDR1 is SGHNT and CDR2 YYREEE (reference sequence). The CDR3 runs to 15 residues. With 4 bases removed from V and 3 bases from J, the gap between germline ends came to 14 bases. The CDR3 nucleotides read TGTGCCAGCAGCATATCACAGGGCTACTACAATGAGCAGTTCTTC. Residues: CASSISQGYYNEQFF.

The chain carries TRBV5-1 and TRBJ2-6, with D hard to call. The V end was cut by 0 bases, the J end by 0 bases, with 7 bases between. CDR1 SGHRS and CDR2 YFSETQ come from the germline V gene. The CDR3 is 16 residues long. In nucleotides, the CDR3 is TGCGCCAGCAGCTTGGTTGCTGTCTCTGGGGCCAACGTCCTGACTTTC. Protein product: CASSLVAVSGANVLTF.

This rearrangement joins TRBV7-9 to TRBJ1-1; a possible D gene is TRBD1 (5 bases). The CDR3 is 13 residues long. V gave up 3 bases and J gave up 5 bases, with 10 bases separating them. The germline V gene encodes CDR1 SEHNR and CDR2 FQNEAQ (reference sequence). The CDR3 reads CASSLQGLTEAFF. Written as DNA, the CDR3 is TGTGCCAGCAGCTTGCAGGGTTTGACTGAAGCTTTCTTT. Full variable domain (outside the CDR3, taken from reference TRBV7-9 and TRBJ1-1): DTGVSQNPRHKITKRGQNVTFRCDPISEHNRLYWYRQTLGQGPEFLTYFQNEAQLEKSRLLSDRFSAERPKGSFSTLEIQRTEQGDSAMYLCASSLQGLTEAFFGQGTRLTVV.

The chain is built from TRBV6-6 and TRBJ1-1; D not certain. The CDR3 is 11 amino acids. V was cut by 5 bases and J by 11 bases, with 12 bases left in between. Germline V gene sequence: CDR1 MNHNY, CDR2 SVGAGI (reference sequence). The CDR3 DNA reads as TGTGCCAGCAGTCCGGGTCCTTGGGCTTTCTTT. It encodes CASSPGPWAFF.

The table lists this clone with a few counts. The chain is built from TRBV7-9 and TRBJ1-1; D uncertain. CDR1 SEHNR and CDR2 FQNEAQ come from the germline V gene (reference sequence). V gave up 3 bases and J gave up 3 bases, with 5 bases separating them. The CDR3 sequence is 12 residues long. The CDR3 is CASSFPHTEAFF. CDR3 in DNA: TGTGCCAGCAGCTTCCCCCACACTGAAGCTTTCTTT.

The genes are TRBV27 and TRBJ2-7; 9 positions match TRBD1. Germline CDR1 reads MNHEY; CDR2 reads SMNVEV (reference sequence). Trimming removed 7 bases from V and 1 base from J; junction bases left unmatched: 11. There are 16 residues in the CDR3. Written as DNA, the CDR3 is TGTGCCAGCACCCCCCCGCCCGGGACAGGGTCCTACGAGCAGTACTTC. It yields the protein CASTPPPGTGSYEQYF.